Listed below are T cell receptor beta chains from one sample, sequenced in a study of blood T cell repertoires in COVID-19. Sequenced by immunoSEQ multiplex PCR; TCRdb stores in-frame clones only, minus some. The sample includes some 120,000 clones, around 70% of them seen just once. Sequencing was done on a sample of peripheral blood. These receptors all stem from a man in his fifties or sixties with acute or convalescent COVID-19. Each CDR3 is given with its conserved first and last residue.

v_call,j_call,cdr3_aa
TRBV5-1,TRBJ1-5,CASSLEGTAGQPQHF
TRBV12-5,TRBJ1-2,CASGSTGSYGYTF
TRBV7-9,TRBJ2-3,CASSLVAGGLTDTQYF
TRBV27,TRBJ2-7,CASSLAGTYEQYF
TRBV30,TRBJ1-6,CAQTPGTGNSPLHF
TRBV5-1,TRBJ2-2,CASEQGSGTGELFF
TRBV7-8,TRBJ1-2,CASGDRGHYGYTF
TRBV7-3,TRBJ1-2,CASSLTRGGGYTF
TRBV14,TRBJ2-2,CASSPSGGRNTGELFF
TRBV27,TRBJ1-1,CASSITGVTEAFF